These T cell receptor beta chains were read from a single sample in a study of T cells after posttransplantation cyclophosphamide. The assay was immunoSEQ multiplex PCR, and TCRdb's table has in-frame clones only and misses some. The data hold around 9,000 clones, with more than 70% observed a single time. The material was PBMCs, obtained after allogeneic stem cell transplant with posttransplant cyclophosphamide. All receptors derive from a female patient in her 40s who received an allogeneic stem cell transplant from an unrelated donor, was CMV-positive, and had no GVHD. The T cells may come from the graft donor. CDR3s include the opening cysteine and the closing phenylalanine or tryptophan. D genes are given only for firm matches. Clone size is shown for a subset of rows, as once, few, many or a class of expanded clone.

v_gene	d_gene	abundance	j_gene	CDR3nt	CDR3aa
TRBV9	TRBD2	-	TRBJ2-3	TGTGCCAGCAACGCGGGGGGGCCAACAGATACGCAGTATTTT	CASNAGGPTDTQYF
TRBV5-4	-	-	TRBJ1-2	TGTGCCAGCGGTCGAGGAGGCTATGGCTACACCTTC	CASGRGGYGYTF
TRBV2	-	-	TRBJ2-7	TGTGCCAGCAGTGAATCGGCTAGCTCCTACGAGCAGTACTTC	CASSESASSYEQYF
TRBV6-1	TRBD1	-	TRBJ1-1	TGTGCCAGCAGGCCACAGGGGTTTAGTGAAGCTTTCTTT	CASRPQGFSEAFF
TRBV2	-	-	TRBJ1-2	TGTGCCAGCACCGACAGGTCATCAAACTATGGCTACACCTTC	CASTDRSSNYGYTF
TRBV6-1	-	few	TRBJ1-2	TGTGCCAGCCGGCAGGGCACCCTCGGCGGCTACACCTTC	CASRQGTLGGYTF
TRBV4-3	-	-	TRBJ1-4	TGCGCCAGCAGCCCCCGCTCGGACTTAACTAATGAAAAACTGTTTTTT	CASSPRSDLTNEKLFF
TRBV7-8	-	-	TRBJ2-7	TGTGCCAGCAGCTTAGCGGGGGAAGGGGGCTACGAGCAGTACTTC	CASSLAGEGGYEQYF
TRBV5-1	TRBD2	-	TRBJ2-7	TGCGCCAGCAGCTTTGGGTCGGGGGGGCAGCAGTACTTC	CASSFGSGGQQYF
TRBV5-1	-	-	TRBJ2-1	TGCGCCAGCAGCGCGGGACTTGACTCCTACAATGAGCAGTTCTTC	CASSAGLDSYNEQFF
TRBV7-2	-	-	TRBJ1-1	TGTGCCAGCAGCTTAGCGCGCGGGTGGGGGGGTTTGAACACTGAAGCTTTCTTT	CASSLARGWGGLNTEAFF
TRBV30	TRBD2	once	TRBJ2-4	TGTGCCGGGGGGGGGAGGGACATTCAGTACTTC	CAGGGRDIQYF
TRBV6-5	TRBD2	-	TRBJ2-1	TGTGCCAGCAGTATCAAGCGGGGGTACAATGAGCAGTTCTTC	CASSIKRGYNEQFF
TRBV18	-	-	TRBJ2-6	TGTGCCAGCTCACCACCGACTGGGGCCCCAAACTCTGGGGCCAACGTCCTGACTTTC	CASSPPTGAPNSGANVLTF
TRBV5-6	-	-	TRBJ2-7	TGTGCCAGCAGCGTCACAGCAAGTTCCTACGAGCAGTACTTC	CASSVTASSYEQYF
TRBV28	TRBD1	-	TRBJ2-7	TGTGCCAGCAGTTCGCCGGGACAGGGACACGAGCAGTACTTC	CASSSPGQGHEQYF
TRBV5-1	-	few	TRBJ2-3	TGCGCCAGCAGCTTTGACATAAGCACAGATACGCAGTATTTT	CASSFDISTDTQYF
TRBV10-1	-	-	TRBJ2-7	TGCGCCAGCGGAAGACGGGCGGGCGAGCAGTACTTC	CASGRRAGEQYF
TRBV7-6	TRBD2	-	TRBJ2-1	TGTGCCAGCAGCTTAGTAGCGGGGATACGCAATGAGCAGTTCTTC	CASSLVAGIRNEQFF
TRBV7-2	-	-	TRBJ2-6	TGTGCCAGCAGCTTCGCCGGGGTTGGGGCCAACGTCCTGACTTTC	CASSFAGVGANVLTF
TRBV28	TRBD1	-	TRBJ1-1	TGTGCCAGCAGTTTATCCCGGGACAGGGGGTATACTGAAGCTTTCTTT	CASSLSRDRGYTEAFF
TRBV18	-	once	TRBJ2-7	TGTGCCAGCTCGGAGGGACAGCCCTACGAGCAGTACTTC	CASSEGQPYEQYF
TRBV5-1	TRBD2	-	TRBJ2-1	TGCGCCAGCAGTTTCGGGGGGATATACAATGAGCAGTTCTTC	CASSFGGIYNEQFF
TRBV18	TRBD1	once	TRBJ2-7	TGTGCCAGCTCACCCCCAGGACAGGGGGCCTACGAGCAGTACTTC	CASSPPGQGAYEQYF
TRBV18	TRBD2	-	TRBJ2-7	TGTGCCAGCCATACATCGGGGGGCTCCTACGAGCAGTACTTC	CASHTSGGSYEQYF
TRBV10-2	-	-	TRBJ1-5	TGCGCCAGCAGCGCGTCGACAGGCAATCAGCCCCAGCATTTT	CASSASTGNQPQHF
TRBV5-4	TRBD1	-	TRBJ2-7	TGTGCCAGCAGCGTTAGGGGACAGGGACTTTACGAGCAGTACTTC	CASSVRGQGLYEQYF
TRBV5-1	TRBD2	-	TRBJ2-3	TGCGCCAGCAGTCCCGGACTAGCGGGAAGATTGGTAAGCACAGATACGCAGTATTTT	CASSPGLAGRLVSTDTQYF